This T cell receptor (beta chain) was recorded in a study of cytomegalovirus exposure and HLA in healthy donors. Study overall: Prior work identified under 130 million unique TCR beta sequences in roughly 180 million T cells. General observations from the study: Upon later analysis, HLA-associated TCR beta chains proved more clonally expanded than other, equally common chains.

V gave up 8 bases and J gave up 5 bases; unmatched junction bases: 14. Germline CDR1 and CDR2: SEHNR and FQNEAQ (reference sequence). CDR3 length: 15 amino acids. With 60 Vbeta and 13 Jbeta primers, the PCR was carried out. TCRdb's copy holds only in-frame clones and misses some; the assay was immunoSEQ multiplex PCR. The data show approximately 140,000 clones, 80% to 85% seen once. As for this clone: What it binds is unknown.

This sequence was found in a male donor in good health and CMV-seropositive. Sequencing was carried out using PBMCs. V is TRBV7-9 and J is TRBJ1-2, with TRBD1 matching 7 bases. The CDR3 nucleotides read TGTGCCAGCGGGGAAGGGGGCACCTCTAGGTATGGCTACACCTTC. This sequence encodes CASGEGGTSRYGYTF.